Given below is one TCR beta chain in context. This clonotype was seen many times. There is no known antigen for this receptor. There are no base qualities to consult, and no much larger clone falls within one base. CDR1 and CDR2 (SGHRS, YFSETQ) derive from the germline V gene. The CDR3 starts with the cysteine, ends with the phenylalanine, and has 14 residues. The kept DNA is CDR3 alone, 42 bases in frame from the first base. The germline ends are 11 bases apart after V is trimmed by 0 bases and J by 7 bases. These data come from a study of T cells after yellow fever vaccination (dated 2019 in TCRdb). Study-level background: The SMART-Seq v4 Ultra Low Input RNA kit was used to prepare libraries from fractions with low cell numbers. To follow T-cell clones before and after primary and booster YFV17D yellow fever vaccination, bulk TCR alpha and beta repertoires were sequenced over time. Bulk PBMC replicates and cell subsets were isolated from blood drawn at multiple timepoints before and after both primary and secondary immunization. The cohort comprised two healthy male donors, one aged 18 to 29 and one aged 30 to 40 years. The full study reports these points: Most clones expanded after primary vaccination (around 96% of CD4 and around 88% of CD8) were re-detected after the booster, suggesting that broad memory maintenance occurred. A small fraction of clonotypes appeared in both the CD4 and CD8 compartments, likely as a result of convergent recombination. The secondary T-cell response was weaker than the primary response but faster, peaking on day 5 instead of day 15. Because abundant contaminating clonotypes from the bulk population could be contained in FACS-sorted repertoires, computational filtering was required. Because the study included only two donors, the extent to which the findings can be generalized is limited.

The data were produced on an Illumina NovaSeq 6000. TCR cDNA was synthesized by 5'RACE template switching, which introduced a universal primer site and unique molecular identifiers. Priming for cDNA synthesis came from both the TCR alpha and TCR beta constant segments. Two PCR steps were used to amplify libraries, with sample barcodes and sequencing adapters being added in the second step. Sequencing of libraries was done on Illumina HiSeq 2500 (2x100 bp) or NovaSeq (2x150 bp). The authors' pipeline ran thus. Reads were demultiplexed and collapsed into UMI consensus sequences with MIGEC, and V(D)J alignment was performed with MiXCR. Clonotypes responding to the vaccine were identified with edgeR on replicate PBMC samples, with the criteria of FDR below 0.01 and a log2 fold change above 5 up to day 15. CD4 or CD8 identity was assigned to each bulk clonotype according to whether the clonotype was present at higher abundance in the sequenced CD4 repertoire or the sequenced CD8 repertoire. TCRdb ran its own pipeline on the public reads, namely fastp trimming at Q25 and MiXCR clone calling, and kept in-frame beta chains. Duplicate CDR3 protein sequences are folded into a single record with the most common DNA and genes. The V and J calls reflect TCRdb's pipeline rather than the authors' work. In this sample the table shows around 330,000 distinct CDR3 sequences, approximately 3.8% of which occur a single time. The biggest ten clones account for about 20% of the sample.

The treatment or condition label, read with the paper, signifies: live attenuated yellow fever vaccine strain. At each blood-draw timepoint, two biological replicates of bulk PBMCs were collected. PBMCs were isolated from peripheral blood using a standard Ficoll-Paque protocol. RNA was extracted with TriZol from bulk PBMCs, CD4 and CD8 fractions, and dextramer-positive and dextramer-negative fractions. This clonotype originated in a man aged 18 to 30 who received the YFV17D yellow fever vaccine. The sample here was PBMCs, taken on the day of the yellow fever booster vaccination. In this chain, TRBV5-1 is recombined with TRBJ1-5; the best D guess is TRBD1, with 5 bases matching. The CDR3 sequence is CASSLDQGGQPQHF. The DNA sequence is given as TGCGCCAGCAGCTTGGATCAGGGAGGCCAGCCCCAGCATTTT. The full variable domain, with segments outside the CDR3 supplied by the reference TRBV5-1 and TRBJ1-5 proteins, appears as KAGVTQTPRYLIKTRGQQVTLSCSPISGHRSVSWYQQTPGQGLQFLFEYFSETQRNKGNFPGRFSGRQFSNSRSEMNVSTLELGDSALYLCASSLDQGGQPQHFGDGTRLSIL.